The rows below give T cell receptor beta chains drawn from one sample of a study of T cells in Graves' hyperthyroidism and ophthalmopathy. TCRdb independently ran MiXCR on the multiplex PCR reads; one entry per CDR3 protein. The data show 30,000 to 40,000 distinct CDR3 sequences, about 50% seen once. Material: blood. These receptor sequences come from a woman aged 45 to 65 with Graves' hyperthyroidism that later progressed to Graves' ophthalmopathy. The CDR3 runs from the conserved cysteine through the conserved F or W. The D gene is left open where the match is weak. Clone sizes are given selectively: once, few, many, or a class where the clone is expanded.

D gene: TRBD1; V gene: TRBV24-1; J gene: TRBJ2-1; clone size: .; CDR3 DNA: TGTGCCACCAGTGATCCCTCGACAGGGGCCTACAATGAGCAGTTCTTC; CDR3 protein: CATSDPSTGAYNEQFF
D gene: TRBD2; V gene: TRBV25-1; J gene: TRBJ2-1; clone size: .; CDR3 DNA: TGTGCCAGCAGTGATCTGGTTGGTCGGGGACTAGCGGGGTACAATGAGCAGTTCTTC; CDR3 protein: CASSDLVGRGLAGYNEQFF
D gene: TRBD2; V gene: TRBV9; J gene: TRBJ2-3; clone size: many; CDR3 DNA: TGTGCCAGCAGCGTAGGGGCGGGAGTAGGCACAGATACGCAGTATTTT; CDR3 protein: CASSVGAGVGTDTQYF
D gene: .; V gene: TRBV7-6; J gene: TRBJ2-5; clone size: .; CDR3 DNA: TGTGCCAGCAGCCCTCAAGGGGCGGGCGAGACCCAGTACTTC; CDR3 protein: CASSPQGAGETQYF
D gene: .; V gene: TRBV4-2; J gene: TRBJ1-3; clone size: many; CDR3 DNA: TGTGCCAGCAGCCAAGTCGTCGGCGGGGGGGCCGGAAACACCATATATTTT; CDR3 protein: CASSQVVGGGAGNTIYF
D gene: .; V gene: TRBV2; J gene: TRBJ1-3; clone size: once; CDR3 DNA: TGTGCCAGCAGACAGACAACCTCTGGAAACACCATATATTTT; CDR3 protein: CASRQTTSGNTIYF
D gene: .; V gene: TRBV7-8; J gene: TRBJ1-5; clone size: .; CDR3 DNA: TGTGCCAGCAGCTTAGGCAGGGGAGGCAATCAGCCCCAGCATTTT; CDR3 protein: CASSLGRGGNQPQHF
D gene: TRBD1; V gene: TRBV3-1; J gene: TRBJ1-6; clone size: many; CDR3 DNA: TGTGCCAGCAGCCAAATTTCGGGACAGAATAATTCACCCCTCCACTTT; CDR3 protein: CASSQISGQNNSPLHF
D gene: .; V gene: TRBV24-1; J gene: TRBJ2-3; clone size: .; CDR3 DNA: TGTGCCACCAGTGATTGGACAGCCAGGAGCACAGATACGCAGTATTTT; CDR3 protein: CATSDWTARSTDTQYF
D gene: .; V gene: TRBV3-1; J gene: TRBJ1-3; clone size: few; CDR3 DNA: TGTGCCAGCAGCCAAGACGTATCGGGGGCGCGTGGAAACACCATATATTTT; CDR3 protein: CASSQDVSGARGNTIYF
D gene: TRBD1; V gene: TRBV11-3; J gene: TRBJ2-1; clone size: .; CDR3 DNA: TGTGCCAGCAGCTTTGCGCGGGACAGGGGTGTTGGTGAGCAGTTCTTC; CDR3 protein: CASSFARDRGVGEQFF
D gene: TRBD2; V gene: TRBV6-5; J gene: TRBJ2-5; clone size: .; CDR3 DNA: TGTGCCAGCAGTACGGCGGGAGGGCAAGAGACCCAGTACTTC; CDR3 protein: CASSTAGGQETQYF
D gene: .; V gene: TRBV7-3; J gene: TRBJ2-1; clone size: .; CDR3 DNA: TGTGCCAGCAGTTACCCTTCCAGTATGGGTTACAATGGGCAGTTCTTC; CDR3 protein: CASSYPSSMGYNGQFF
D gene: TRBD2; V gene: TRBV5-1; J gene: TRBJ2-3; clone size: many; CDR3 DNA: TGCGCCAGCAGCTGGACCGGGACTAGCAAGAGCACAGATACGCAGTATTTT; CDR3 protein: CASSWTGTSKSTDTQYF
D gene: TRBD2; V gene: TRBV5-1; J gene: TRBJ2-3; clone size: .; CDR3 DNA: TGCGCCAGCAGCGAATGGGGGGGAAGACCTAGCACAGATACGCAGTATTTT; CDR3 protein: CASSEWGGRPSTDTQYF
D gene: .; V gene: TRBV19; J gene: TRBJ2-7; clone size: .; CDR3 DNA: TGTGCCAGCTCAGCCCAAGGCTCCTACGAGCAGTACTTC; CDR3 protein: CASSAQGSYEQYF
D gene: .; V gene: TRBV7-2; J gene: TRBJ1-4; clone size: many; CDR3 DNA: TGTGCCAGCAGCTTAGGCGTGGGGTCTTCTAATGAAAAACTGTTTTTT; CDR3 protein: CASSLGVGSSNEKLFF
D gene: TRBD2; V gene: TRBV3-1; J gene: TRBJ2-3; clone size: many; CDR3 DNA: TGTGCCAGCAGCCAAGATGTTGCGGGAGGTCGTCCAGATACGCAGTATTTT; CDR3 protein: CASSQDVAGGRPDTQYF
D gene: .; V gene: TRBV7-2; J gene: TRBJ2-7; clone size: medium-sized; CDR3 DNA: TGTGCCAGCAGCGCGGACACCTACGAGCAGTACTTC; CDR3 protein: CASSADTYEQYF
D gene: .; V gene: TRBV29-1; J gene: TRBJ1-2; clone size: once; CDR3 DNA: TGCAGCTTGGAATTCAGGGCTGGGTATGGCTACACCTTC; CDR3 protein: CSLEFRAGYGYTF